The clone carrying this T cell receptor beta chain has more than one count but fewer than ten. Antigen unknown. The data belong to a study of response to subunit inactivated influenza vaccine. The CDR3 totals 14 residues. Trimming cost V 5 bases and J 0 bases, with 14 bases left between them. The V gene's germline CDR1 is DFQATT and CDR2 SNEGSKA (reference sequence). TCRdb reprocessed the RT-PCR reads via MiXCR and lists one record per CDR3 protein. This table holds 530,000 or so distinct CDR3 sequences, less than 30% found once. Study-wide findings and caveats: It was suggested by the authors that few new T cells are recruited by each seasonal influenza vaccination.

The gene calls are TRBV20-1 and TRBJ2-7; D possibly corresponds to TRBD2 (6 bases). This sequence originates from a man in his forties or fifties who received an inactivated influenza vaccine. Source: CD4+ T cells sorted from PBMCs, taken approximately 5 days after vaccination. The DNA for the CDR3 is TGCAGTGCTGAGACTAGAAGAACCTCCTACGAGCAGTACTTC. This translates into CSAETRRTSYEQYF.